This record covers a single TCR beta chain. CDR1 is LGHNA, CDR2 YSLEER, per germline. V lost 6 bases and J lost 0, with 12 bases in between. The CDR3 spans 15 residues. The sample is drawn from a study of patients and donors after allogeneic stem cell transplantation. TCRdb redid the calling of the RT-PCR reads with MiXCR, one entry per CDR3 protein. The data contain about 200,000 distinct CDR3 sequences, around two fifths of them seen just once; the ten biggest clones take up approximately 10%. The sample consisted of blood, either unsorted or a sorted T cell fraction (not recorded which). The source is a human donor who was either an allogeneic HSCT recipient or a stem cell or donor lymphocyte infusion donor (not recorded which). It is not recorded whose cells these are; they may come from a transplant donor. The V gene is TRBV4-3, the J gene TRBJ2-1; possible D gene TRBD1, 5 bases. CDR3 in amino acids: CASSPTGFSYNEQFF. The DNA for the CDR3 is TGCGCCAGCAGTCCCACAGGTTTCTCCTACAATGAGCAGTTCTTC.